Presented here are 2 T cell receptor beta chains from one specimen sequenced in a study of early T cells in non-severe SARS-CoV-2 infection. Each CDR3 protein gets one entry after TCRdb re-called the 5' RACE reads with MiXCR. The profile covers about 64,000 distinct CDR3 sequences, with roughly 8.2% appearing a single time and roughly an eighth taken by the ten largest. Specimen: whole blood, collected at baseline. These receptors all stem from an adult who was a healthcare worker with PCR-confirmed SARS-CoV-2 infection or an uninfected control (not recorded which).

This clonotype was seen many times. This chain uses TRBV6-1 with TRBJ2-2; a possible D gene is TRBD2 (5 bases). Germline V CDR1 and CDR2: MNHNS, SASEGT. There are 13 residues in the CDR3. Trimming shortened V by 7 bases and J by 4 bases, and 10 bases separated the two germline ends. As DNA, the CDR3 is TGTGCCAGCACAACGGGGAGCACCGGGGAGCTGTTTTTT. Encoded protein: CASTTGSTGELFF.

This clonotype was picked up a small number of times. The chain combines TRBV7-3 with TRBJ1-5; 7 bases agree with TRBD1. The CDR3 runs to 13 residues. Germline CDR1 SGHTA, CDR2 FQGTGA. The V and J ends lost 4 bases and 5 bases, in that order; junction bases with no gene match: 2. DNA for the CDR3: TGTGCCAGCAGCTCGCAGGGGGATCAGCCCCAGCATTTT. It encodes CASSSQGDQPQHF.